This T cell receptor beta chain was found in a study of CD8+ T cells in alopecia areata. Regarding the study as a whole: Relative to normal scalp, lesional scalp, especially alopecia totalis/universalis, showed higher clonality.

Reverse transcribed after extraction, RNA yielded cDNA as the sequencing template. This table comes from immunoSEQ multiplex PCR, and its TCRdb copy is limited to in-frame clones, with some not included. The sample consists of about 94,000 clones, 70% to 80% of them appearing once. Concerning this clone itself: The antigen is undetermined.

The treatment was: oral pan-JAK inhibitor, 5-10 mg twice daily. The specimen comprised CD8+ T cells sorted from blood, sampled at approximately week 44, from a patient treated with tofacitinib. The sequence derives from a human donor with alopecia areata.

In DNA form, the CDR3 reads TGCGCCAGCAGCCAAGACCTCCCAGGGAGAGATACGCAGTATTTT. Protein product: CASSQDLPGRDTQYF. The chain joins TRBV4-1 to TRBJ2-3; D may be TRBD1 or TRBD2 (5 bases each). V was clipped by 0 bases and J by 5 bases, with 12 bases between them. CDR3 length: 15 residues. Germline V gives CDR1 MGHRA, CDR2 YSYEKL.